This T cell receptor (beta chain) was documented in a study of shared clonotypes between healthy human individuals. About the study: The study used three CD4 naive, three CD4 memory, two CD8 naive and one CD8 memory plate per donor.

V gave up 0 bases and J gave up 4 bases, with 13 bases separating them. Germline V gene sequence: CDR1 SGHRS, CDR2 YFSETQ. This CDR3 has 15 amino acids. Details on this clone: Its matching antigen is unknown.

Broader study findings: Researchers found naive subsets generally carried larger estimated richness than memory subsets. The four-donor shared clonotypes exceeded non-shared clonotypes in generation probability, with non-shared ones scoring lower.

Sequencing used immunoSEQ multiplex PCR; TCRdb keeps in-frame clones, though not all of them. This table holds more than 2,000,000 clones, 80% to 95% found once. This chain links TRBV5-1 with TRBJ1-1; maybe TRBD1 (5 bases). The sequence was collected from a man aged 18-30 years in good health. Some clones in this sample may be carry-over from other donors' samples. The sequencing input was naive CD4+ T cells from PBMCs. Subset in this sample: CD45RA+ positively selected. DNA for the CDR3: TGCGCCAGCAGCTTGGTCACGGGGCCGGGCACTGAAGCTTTCTTT. It is translated as CASSLVTGPGTEAFF.